These 16 T cell receptor beta chains originate from one sample sequenced in a study of CD8+CD57+ T cells in acquired aplastic anemia. Using genomic DNA as the template, TCR beta VDJ and CDR3 profiling was carried out. From the reads, TCRdb called clonotypes with MiXCR, one entry per CDR3 protein. The sample shows around 130,000 distinct CDR3 sequences, more than 40% of them seen only once. Specimen: sorted CD4+, CD8+, or CD8+CD57+ T cells (not recorded which) from PBMCs. The receptors stem from a human donor in good health, serving as a control.

This clonotype was found many times. CDR3 protein: CASSTLMGADQPQHF. The CDR3 nucleotides read TGTGCCAGTAGCACACTCATGGGTGCGGACCAGCCCCAGCATTTT. The genes are TRBV19 and TRBJ1-5; D is undetermined. In germline, CDR1 is LNHDA, CDR2 SQIVND (reference sequence). This CDR3 has 15 amino acids. Deletions cut 6 bases from V and 7 bases from J, with 19 bases between. Combining the CDR3 with reference TRBV19 and TRBJ1-5 gives the whole variable domain DGGITQSPKYLFRKEGQNVTLSCEQNLNHDAMYWYRQDPGQGLRLIYYSQIVNDFQKGDIAEGYSVSREKKESFPLTVTSAQKNPTAFYLCASSTLMGADQPQHFGDGTRLSIL.

This clonotype was detected once. The rearrangement links TRBV10-3 to TRBJ2-5; D is ambiguous. With 6 bases removed from V and 4 bases from J, the gap between germline ends came to 9 bases. The germline V gene encodes CDR1 ENHRY and CDR2 SYGVKD. The CDR3 has 12 amino acids. CDR3 loop: CAISAVGETQYF. DNA of the CDR3: TGTGCCATCAGCGCCGTGGGAGAGACCCAGTACTTC.

The sample holds many counts of this clonotype. The chain employs TRBV5-1 and TRBJ1-5, with a possible D match to TRBD1 (5 bases). The CDR3 sequence is 15 residues long. V was shortened by 0 bases and J by 8 bases, with 15 bases between the two germline ends. Germline CDR1 and CDR2: SGHRS and YFSETQ. The CDR3 is CASSLGAGSGEPQHF. CDR3 nucleotide sequence: TGCGCCAGCAGCTTGGGGGCAGGGTCTGGGGAGCCCCAGCATTTT.

The V gene is TRBV20-1, the J gene TRBJ1-2, with 8 bases matching TRBD1. Germline-derived CDR1 and CDR2 are DFQATT and SNEGSKA (reference sequence). The CDR3 totals 15 residues. V shed 6 bases and J 2 bases; nucleotides not matched to a gene: 11. Here the CDR3 reads CSANTGQGLNYGYTF. CDR3 coding DNA: TGCAGTGCCAACACCGGACAGGGACTCAACTATGGCTACACCTTC.

This clonotype was recorded once. V and J are TRBV5-4 and TRBJ2-5; the D is unclear. Per the germline V gene, CDR1 is SGHNT and CDR2 is YYREEE (reference sequence). The CDR3 length is 13 residues. Deletions cut 1 base from V and 4 bases from J, with 8 bases between. CDR3 nucleotide sequence: TGTGCCAGCAGCTTGATGGCCTCAGAGACCCAGTACTTC. Amino acid sequence: CASSLMASETQYF.

This chain links TRBV7-2 with TRBJ1-6; D uncertain. V was trimmed by 3 bases and J by 0 bases, leaving 6 bases between them. The CDR3 has 15 residues. Germline CDR1 reads SGHTA; CDR2 reads FQGNSA. CDR3 sequence: CASSFRPSYNSPLHF. CDR3 nucleotides: TGTGCCAGCAGCTTCCGGCCCTCCTATAATTCACCCCTCCACTTT.

In this sample, this clonotype turned up many times. The chain has TRBV15 and TRBJ2-7; 8 bases line up with TRBD2. With V trimmed by 0 bases and J by 5 bases, 3 bases remained unmatched. This CDR3 region has 14 residues. The germline gives CDR1 LNHNV, CDR2 YYDKDF (reference sequence). CDR3 nucleotides: TGTGCCACCAGCAGAGATAAGGGACTAGACGAGCAGTACTTC. The encoded protein is CATSRDKGLDEQYF.

This sequence joins TRBV29-1 and TRBJ2-7; perhaps TRBD2 as D (6 bases). V was cut by 4 bases and J by 6 bases, with 16 bases left in between. Germline V gene data show CDR1 as SQVTM and CDR2 as ANQGSEA. The CDR3 covers 13 residues. The CDR3 is CSVVVAGSGEQYF. The CDR3 DNA reads as TGCAGCGTTGTGGTTGCGGGGAGTGGCGAGCAGTACTTC.

The chain is built from TRBV6-2 or TRBV6-3 and TRBJ2-3; TRBD1 agrees at 8 bases. Per germline, CDR1 MNHEY and CDR2 SVGEGT. The CDR3 runs 16 residues. V lost 2 bases to trimming and J lost 2 bases; unmatched junction nucleotides: 6. The CDR3 loop is CASSYNPTGATDTQYF. CDR3 bases: TGTGCCAGCAGTTACAACCCGACAGGGGCCACAGATACGCAGTATTTT.

The rearrangement uses TRBV19 and TRBJ1-2; D remains ambiguous. The germline gives CDR1 LNHDA, CDR2 SQIVND (reference sequence). V was cut by 7 bases and J by 8 bases, with 14 bases left in between. This CDR3 is built from 12 residues. CDR3: CASTSQDYGYTF. The CDR3 DNA reads as TGTGCCAGTACGTCTCAGGATTACGGCTACACCTTC.

The V and J genes are TRBV20-1 and TRBJ2-7, with TRBD2 matching over 11 bases. The V gene's germline CDR1 is DFQATT and CDR2 SNEGSKA (reference sequence). This CDR3 has 14 amino acids. V dropped 5 bases and J dropped 2; count of bases not matched to a gene: 5. CDR3 amino acids: CSAQGLADPYEQYF. The CDR3 DNA sequence: TGCAGTGCTCAGGGACTAGCGGATCCCTACGAGCAGTACTTC.

Many counts were recorded for this clonotype. The chain is built from TRBV7-3 and TRBJ2-1; unclear D gene. The CDR3 is 13 residues long. The V and J ends lost 4 bases and 5 bases respectively, with 9 bases between them. Germline-derived CDR1 and CDR2 are SGHTA and FQGTGA. This CDR3 reads CASSSTKNNEQFF. The CDR3 nucleotides are TGTGCCAGCAGCTCGACCAAAAACAATGAGCAGTTCTTC.

This chain connects TRBV2 to TRBJ2-4; a weak D match, TRBD1 (6 bases). The CDR3 length is 14 residues. V was clipped by 3 bases and J by 7 bases, with 13 bases between them. Germline V gene lookup returns CDR1 SNHLY and CDR2 FYNNEI. In DNA form, the CDR3 reads TGTGCCAGCAGTGATTCGACAGGCGTGAACATTCAGTACTTC. Translating it yields CASSDSTGVNIQYF.

The chain is built from TRBV7-9 and TRBJ1-5, with unresolved D. The ends were cut back, 6 bases at V and 6 bases at J, with 12 bases in the middle. The CDR3 length is 13 residues. Germline V gene data show CDR1 as SEHNR and CDR2 as FQNEAQ (reference sequence). This chain's CDR3 is CASSEWSPQPQHF. The CDR3 DNA follows: TGTGCCAGCAGTGAATGGAGCCCTCAGCCCCAGCATTTT.

This clonotype has a count of ten or more. The DNA of the CDR3 is TGCAGCGCCGAAGGGGACCGGGGGTACGAGCAGTACTTC. Translation: CSAEGDRGYEQYF. The genes are TRBV29-1 and TRBJ2-7; tentatively, D is TRBD2 (6 bases). CDR1 is SQVTM and CDR2 is ANQGSEA in the germline V gene. The V and J ends lost 7 bases and 4 bases respectively, with 17 bases between them. The CDR3 consists of 13 residues.

The sample holds many counts of this clonotype. The rearrangement joins TRBV6-1 to TRBJ2-3; 10 nucleotides line up with TRBD2. After removal of 6 bases from V and 5 bases from J, the junction contained 8 bases not matched to a gene. CDR3 size: 15 residues. The germline V gene has CDR1 MNHNS and CDR2 SASEGT. The CDR3 spells CASRDSGGAKDTQYF. CDR3 DNA: TGTGCCAGCAGGGACAGCGGGGGGGCTAAAGATACGCAGTATTTT.